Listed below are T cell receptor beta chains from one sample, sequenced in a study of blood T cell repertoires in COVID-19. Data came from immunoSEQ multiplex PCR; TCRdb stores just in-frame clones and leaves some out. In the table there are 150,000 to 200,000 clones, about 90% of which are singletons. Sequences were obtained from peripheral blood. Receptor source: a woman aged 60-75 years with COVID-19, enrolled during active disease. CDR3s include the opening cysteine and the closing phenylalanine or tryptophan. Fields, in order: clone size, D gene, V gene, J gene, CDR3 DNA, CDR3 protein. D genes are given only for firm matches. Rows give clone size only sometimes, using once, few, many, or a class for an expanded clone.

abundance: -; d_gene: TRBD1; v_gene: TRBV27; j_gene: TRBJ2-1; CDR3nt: TGTGCCAGCAGTCCGGGACAGGGTTACAATGAGCAGTTCTTC; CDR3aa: CASSPGQGYNEQFF
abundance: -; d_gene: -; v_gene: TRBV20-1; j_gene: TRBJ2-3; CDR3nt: TGCAGTGCGAGAGCATCAGATACGCAGTATTTT; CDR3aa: CSARASDTQYF
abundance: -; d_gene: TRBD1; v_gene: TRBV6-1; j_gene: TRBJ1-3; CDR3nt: TGTGCCAGCAGTGAATGGGTTGCGGGACAGGGTTACACCATATATTTT; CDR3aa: CASSEWVAGQGYTIYF
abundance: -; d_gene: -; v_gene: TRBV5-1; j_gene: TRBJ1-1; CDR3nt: TGCGCCAGCAGCTTCGACAGATCGAACACTGAAGCTTTCTTT; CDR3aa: CASSFDRSNTEAFF
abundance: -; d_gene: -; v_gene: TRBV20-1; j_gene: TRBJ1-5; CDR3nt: TGCAGTGCCCCCTGGCGGGGGCCCCAGCATTTT; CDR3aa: CSAPWRGPQHF
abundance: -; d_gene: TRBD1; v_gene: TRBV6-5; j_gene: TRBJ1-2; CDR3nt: TGTGCCAGCAGTTACTCGCGGGACAGGGGATATGGCTACACCTTC; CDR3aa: CASSYSRDRGYGYTF
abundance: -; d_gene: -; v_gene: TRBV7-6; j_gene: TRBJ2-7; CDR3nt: TGTGCCAGCAGCTTAAGGGGGGGCATGGACGAGCAGTACTTC; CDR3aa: CASSLRGGMDEQYF
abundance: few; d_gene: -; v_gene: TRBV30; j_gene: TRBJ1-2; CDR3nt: TGTGCCTGGAGTCGCGGAGCTAACTATGGCTACACCTTC; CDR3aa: CAWSRGANYGYTF
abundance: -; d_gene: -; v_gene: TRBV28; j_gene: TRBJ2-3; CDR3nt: TGTGCTACCCGGGGGGCTAGCACAGATACGCAGTATTTT; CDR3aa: CATRGASTDTQYF
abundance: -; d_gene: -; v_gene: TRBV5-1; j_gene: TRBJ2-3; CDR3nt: TGCGCCAGCAGCTCGGGCGGGAGCACAGATACGCAGTATTTT; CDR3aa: CASSSGGSTDTQYF
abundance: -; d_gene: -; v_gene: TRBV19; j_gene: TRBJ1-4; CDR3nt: TGTGCCAGTACCAGACGGGGAACCACGATAATGGCTAATGAAAAACTGTTTTTT; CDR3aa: CASTRRGTTIMANEKLFF
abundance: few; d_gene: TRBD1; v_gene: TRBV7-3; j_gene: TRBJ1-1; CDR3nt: TGTGCCAGCAGACAACAGGGGGCCCCCTACACTGAAGCTTTCTTT; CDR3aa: CASRQQGAPYTEAFF
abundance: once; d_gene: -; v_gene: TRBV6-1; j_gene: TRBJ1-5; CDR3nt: TGTGCCAGCAGTGAATCAGGGTTCGATCAGCCCCAGCATTTT; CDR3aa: CASSESGFDQPQHF
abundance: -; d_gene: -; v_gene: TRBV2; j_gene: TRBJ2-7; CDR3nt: TGTGCCAGCTCTTTCTCCTACGAGCAGTACTTC; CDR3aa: CASSFSYEQYF
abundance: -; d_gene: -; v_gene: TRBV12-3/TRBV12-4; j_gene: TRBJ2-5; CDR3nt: TGTGCCAGCAGTTTACATGGCGAGACCCAGTACTTC; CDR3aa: CASSLHGETQYF
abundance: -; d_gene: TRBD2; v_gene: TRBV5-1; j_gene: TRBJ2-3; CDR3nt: TGCGCCAGCACCGTCGGGGGGATCCGCACAGATACGCAGTATTTT; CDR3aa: CASTVGGIRTDTQYF
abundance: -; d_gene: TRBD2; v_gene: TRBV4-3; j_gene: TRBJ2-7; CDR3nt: TGCGCCAGCAGCCAAGATTGGGCGGGAGGAGGGTCCTACGAGCAGTACTTC; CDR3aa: CASSQDWAGGGSYEQYF
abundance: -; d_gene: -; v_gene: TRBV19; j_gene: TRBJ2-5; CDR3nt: TGTGCCAGTAGTATCTCGCGAGAGACCCAGTACTTC; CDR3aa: CASSISRETQYF
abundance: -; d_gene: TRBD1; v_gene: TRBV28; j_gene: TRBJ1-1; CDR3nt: TGTGCCAGCAGATCCCCCGACAGGGGCTGGGAGAACACTGAAGCTTTCTTT; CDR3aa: CASRSPDRGWENTEAFF
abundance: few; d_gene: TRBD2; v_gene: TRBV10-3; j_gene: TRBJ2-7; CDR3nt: TGTGCCATCGGACTAGCGGGAGCCTCCTACGAGCAGTACTTC; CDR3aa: CAIGLAGASYEQYF
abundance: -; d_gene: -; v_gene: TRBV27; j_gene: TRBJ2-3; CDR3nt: TGTGCCAGCGCTTTGGCGGAGCCCACCACAGATACGCAGTATTTT; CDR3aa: CASALAEPTTDTQYF
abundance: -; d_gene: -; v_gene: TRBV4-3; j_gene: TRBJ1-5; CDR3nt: TGCGCCAGCAGCCAAGATCCTGGCGGGTTGGGCAATCAGCCCCAGCATTTT; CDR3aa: CASSQDPGGLGNQPQHF
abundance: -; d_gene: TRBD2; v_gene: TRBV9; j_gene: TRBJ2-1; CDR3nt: TGTGCCAGCAGCGTAGAGCCAGCGGGAGATCTGGCCTACAATGAGCAGTTCTTC; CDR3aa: CASSVEPAGDLAYNEQFF
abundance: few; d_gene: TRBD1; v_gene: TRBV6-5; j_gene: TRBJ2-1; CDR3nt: TGTGCCAGCACCCTCCTGGGACAGGAGTACAATGAGCAGTTCTTC; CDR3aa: CASTLLGQEYNEQFF
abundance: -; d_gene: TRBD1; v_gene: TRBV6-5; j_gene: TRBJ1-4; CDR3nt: TGTGCCATTTCCAGGGGGGTAAATGAAAAACTGTTTTTT; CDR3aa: CAISRGVNEKLFF
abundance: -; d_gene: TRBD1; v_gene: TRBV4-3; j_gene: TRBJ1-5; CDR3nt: TGCGCCAGCAGCCAAGATCCCCCAGGGGGCAGTATGCCCCAGCCCCAGCATTTT; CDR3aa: CASSQDPPGGSMPQPQHF
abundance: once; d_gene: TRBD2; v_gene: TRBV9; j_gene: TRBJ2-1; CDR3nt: TGTGCCAGCAGCGTGACCACTAGCGCGGAGCAGTTCTTC; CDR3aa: CASSVTTSAEQFF
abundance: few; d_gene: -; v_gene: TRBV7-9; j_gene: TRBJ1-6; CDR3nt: TGTGCCAGCAGCTTAGTGCAGGGTAGTTCACCCCTCCACTTT; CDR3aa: CASSLVQGSSPLHF
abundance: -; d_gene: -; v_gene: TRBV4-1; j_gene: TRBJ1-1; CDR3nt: TGCGCCAGCAGCAAACGGGGGAACACTGAAGCTTTCTTT; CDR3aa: CASSKRGNTEAFF
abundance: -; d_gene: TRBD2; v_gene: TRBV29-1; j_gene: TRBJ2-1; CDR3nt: TGCAGCGTTGAACGACTAGCATCTGATGAGCAGTTCTTC; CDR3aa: CSVERLASDEQFF
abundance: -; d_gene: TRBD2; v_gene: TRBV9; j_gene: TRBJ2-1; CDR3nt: TGTGCCAGCAGCCCCCGACTAGCGGGAGGTCCCGGGAATGAGCAGTTCTTC; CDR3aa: CASSPRLAGGPGNEQFF
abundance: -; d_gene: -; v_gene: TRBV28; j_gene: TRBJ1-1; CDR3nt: TGTGCCAGCAGCTCCCTTGCTATGAACACTGAAGCTTTCTTT; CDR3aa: CASSSLAMNTEAFF